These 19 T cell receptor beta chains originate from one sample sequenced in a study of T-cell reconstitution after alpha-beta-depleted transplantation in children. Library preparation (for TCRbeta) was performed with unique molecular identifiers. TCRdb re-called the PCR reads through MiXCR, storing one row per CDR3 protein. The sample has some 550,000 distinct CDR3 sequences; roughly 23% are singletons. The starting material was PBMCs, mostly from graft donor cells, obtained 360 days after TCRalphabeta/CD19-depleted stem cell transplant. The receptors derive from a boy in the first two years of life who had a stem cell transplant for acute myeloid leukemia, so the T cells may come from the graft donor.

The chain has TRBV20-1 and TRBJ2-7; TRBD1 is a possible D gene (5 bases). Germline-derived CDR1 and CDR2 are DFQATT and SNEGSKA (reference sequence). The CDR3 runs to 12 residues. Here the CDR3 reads CRMDTPLGEQYF. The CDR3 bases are TGCAGGATGGACACCCCTCTAGGCGAGCAGTACTTC.

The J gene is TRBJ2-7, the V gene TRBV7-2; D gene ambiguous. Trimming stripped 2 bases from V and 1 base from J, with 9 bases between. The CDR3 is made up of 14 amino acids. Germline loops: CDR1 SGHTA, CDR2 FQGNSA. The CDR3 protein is CASSLSSHSYEQYF. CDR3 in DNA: TGTGCCAGCAGCTTAAGCTCCCATTCCTACGAGCAGTACTTC.

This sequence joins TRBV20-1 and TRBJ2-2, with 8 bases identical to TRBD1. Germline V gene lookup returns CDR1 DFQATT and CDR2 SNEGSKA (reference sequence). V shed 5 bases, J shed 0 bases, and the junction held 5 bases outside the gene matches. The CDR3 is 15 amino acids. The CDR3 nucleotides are TGCAGTGCTTCCCGGACAGGGTCGAACACCGGGGAGCTGTTTTTT. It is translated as CSASRTGSNTGELFF.

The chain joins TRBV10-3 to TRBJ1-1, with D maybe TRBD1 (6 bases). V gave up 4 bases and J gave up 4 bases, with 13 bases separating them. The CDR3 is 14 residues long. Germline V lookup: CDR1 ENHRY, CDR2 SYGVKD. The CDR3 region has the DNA TGTGCCATCAGTGGGGCCCGCAGGGGCACTGAAGCTTTCTTT. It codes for CAISGARRGTEAFF.

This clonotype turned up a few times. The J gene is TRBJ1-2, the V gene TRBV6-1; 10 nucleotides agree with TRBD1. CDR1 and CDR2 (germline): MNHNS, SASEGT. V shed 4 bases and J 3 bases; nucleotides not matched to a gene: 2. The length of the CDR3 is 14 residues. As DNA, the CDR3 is TGTGCCAGCAGTGGGGACAGGGGTCACTATGGCTACACCTTC. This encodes CASSGDRGHYGYTF.

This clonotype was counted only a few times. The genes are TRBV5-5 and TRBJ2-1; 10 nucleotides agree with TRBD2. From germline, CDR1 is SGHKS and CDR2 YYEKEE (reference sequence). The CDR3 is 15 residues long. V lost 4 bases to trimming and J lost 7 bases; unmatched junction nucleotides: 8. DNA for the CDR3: TGTGCCAGCAGCCTTATAGCGGGGGGCGGAAATGAGCAGTTCTTC. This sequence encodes CASSLIAGGGNEQFF.

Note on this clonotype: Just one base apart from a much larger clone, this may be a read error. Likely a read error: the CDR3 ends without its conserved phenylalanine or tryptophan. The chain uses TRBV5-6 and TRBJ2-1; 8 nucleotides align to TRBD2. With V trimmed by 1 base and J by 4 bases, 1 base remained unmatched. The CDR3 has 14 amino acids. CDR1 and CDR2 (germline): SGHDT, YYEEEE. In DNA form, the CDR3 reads TGTGCCAGCAGCTTGACTAGCGGTTACAATGAGCAGTTCCTC. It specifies CASSLTSGYNEQFL.

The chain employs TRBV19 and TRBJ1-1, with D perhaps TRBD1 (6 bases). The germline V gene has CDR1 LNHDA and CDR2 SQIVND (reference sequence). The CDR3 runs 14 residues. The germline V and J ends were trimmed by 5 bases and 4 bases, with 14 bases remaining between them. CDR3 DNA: TGTGCCAGTAGTGAGGGCGACAGGACCACTGAAGCTTTCTTT. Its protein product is CASSEGDRTTEAFF.

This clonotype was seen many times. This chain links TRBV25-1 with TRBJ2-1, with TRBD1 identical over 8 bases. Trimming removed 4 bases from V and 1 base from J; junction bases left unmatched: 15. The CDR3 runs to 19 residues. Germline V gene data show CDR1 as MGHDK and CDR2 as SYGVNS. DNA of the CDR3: TGTGCCAGCAGTGTAACAGGGGGTGACTCTAGGTGGTCCTACAATGAGCAGTTCTTC. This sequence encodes CASSVTGGDSRWSYNEQFF.

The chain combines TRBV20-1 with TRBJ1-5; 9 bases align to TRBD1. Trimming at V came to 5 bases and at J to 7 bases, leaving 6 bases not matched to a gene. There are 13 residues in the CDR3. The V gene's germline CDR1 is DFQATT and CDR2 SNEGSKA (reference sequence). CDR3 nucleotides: TGCAGTGCTGCGGACAGGGGCTCGCAGCCCCAGCATTTT. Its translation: CSAADRGSQPQHF.

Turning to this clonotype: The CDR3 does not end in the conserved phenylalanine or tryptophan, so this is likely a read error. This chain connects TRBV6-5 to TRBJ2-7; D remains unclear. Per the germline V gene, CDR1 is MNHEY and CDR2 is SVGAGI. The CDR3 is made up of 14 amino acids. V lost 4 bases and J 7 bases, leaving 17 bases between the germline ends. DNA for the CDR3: TGTGCCAGCAGTTCGCCCCTAGGGTCTCGGGAGCAGTACTGC. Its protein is CASSSPLGSREQYC.

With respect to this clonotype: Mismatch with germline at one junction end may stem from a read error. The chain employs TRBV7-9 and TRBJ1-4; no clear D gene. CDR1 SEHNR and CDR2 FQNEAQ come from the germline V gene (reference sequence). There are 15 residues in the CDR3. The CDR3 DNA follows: TGTGCCAGCAGCCTAGCGGGCCGTCAAAATGAAAAACTGTTTTTT. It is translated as CASSLAGRQNEKLFF. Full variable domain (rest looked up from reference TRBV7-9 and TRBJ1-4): DTGVSQNPRHKITKRGQNVTFRCDPISEHNRLYWYRQTLGQGPEFLTYFQNEAQLEKSRLLSDRFSAERPKGSFSTLEIQRTEQGDSAMYLCASSLAGRQNEKLFFGSGTQLSVL.

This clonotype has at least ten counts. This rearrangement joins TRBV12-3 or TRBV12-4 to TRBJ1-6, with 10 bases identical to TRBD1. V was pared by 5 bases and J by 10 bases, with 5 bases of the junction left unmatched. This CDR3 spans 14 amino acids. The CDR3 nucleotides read TGTGCCAGCAGTCGACAGGGGGCGGAATCACCCCTCCACTTT. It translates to CASSRQGAESPLHF.

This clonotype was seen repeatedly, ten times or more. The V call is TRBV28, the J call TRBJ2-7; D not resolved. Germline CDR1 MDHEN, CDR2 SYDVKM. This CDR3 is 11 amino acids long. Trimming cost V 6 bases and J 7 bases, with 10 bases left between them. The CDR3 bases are TGTGCCAGCAGCTCCCTGGGGGAGCAGTACGTC. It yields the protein CASSSLGEQYV.

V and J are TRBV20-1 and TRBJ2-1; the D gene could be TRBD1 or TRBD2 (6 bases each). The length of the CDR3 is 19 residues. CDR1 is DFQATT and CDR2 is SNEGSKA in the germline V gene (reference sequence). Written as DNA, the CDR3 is TGCAGGGGTCAAGTCCGGGACAAAATTTTGAGGGGGGTTCACAATGAGCAGTTCTTC. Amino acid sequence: CRGQVRDKILRGVHNEQFF.

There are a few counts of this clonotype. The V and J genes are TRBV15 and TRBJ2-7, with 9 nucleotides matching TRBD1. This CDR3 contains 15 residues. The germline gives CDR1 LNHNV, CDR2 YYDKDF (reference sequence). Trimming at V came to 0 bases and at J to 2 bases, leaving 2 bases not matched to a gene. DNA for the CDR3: TGTGCCACCAGCAGAGAAGGGACAGGGCCCTACGAGCAGTACTTC. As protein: CATSREGTGPYEQYF.

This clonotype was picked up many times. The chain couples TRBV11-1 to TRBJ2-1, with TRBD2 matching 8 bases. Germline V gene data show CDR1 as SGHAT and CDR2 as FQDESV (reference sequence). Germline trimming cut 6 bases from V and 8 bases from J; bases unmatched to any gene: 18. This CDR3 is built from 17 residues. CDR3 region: CASSQGTRVLYNHEQFF. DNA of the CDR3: TGTGCCAGCAGTCAAGGGACTAGAGTCCTATATAACCATGAGCAGTTCTTC.

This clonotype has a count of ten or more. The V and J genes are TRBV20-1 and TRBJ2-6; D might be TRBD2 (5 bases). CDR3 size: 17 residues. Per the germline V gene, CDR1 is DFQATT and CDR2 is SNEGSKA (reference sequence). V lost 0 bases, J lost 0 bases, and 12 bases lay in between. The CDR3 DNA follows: TGCAGTGCTAGAGATCCTAGCTCGGGCTCTGGGGCCAACGTCCTGACTTTC. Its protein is CSARDPSSGSGANVLTF.

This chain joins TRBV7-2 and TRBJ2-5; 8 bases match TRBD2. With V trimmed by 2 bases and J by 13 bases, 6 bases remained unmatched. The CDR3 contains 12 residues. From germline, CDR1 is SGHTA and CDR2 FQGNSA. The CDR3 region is CASSLNGGGRYF. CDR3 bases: TGTGCCAGCAGCTTAAACGGGGGGGGACGGTACTTC.